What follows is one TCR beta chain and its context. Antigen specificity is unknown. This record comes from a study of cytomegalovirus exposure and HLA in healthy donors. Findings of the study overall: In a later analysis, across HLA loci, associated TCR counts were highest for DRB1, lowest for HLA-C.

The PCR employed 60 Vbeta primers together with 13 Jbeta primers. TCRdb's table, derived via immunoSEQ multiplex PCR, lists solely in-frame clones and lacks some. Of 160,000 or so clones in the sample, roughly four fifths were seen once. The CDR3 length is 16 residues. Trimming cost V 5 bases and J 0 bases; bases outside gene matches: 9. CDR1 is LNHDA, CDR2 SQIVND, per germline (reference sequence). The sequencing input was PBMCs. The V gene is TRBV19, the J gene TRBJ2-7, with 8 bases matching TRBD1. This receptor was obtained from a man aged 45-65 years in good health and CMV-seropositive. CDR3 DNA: TGTGCCAGTAGTGCTTTCCGGGACAGGAGCTCCTACGAGCAGTACTTC. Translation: CASSAFRDRSSYEQYF.